Listed here are 17 T cell receptor beta chains from one sample, sequenced in a study of tumor and adjacent non-tumor tissue in lung cancer listed by TCRdb under 2018. RNA was isolated from bulk, unsorted tissue, and RNA quality was assessed with a NanoDrop ND-1000 and an Agilent 2100. The library came from multiplex PCR. The sequencing machine was an Illumina HiSeq 2500. TCRbeta libraries were constructed through three rounds of nested PCR with primers (Table S4) according to protocols modified from ARM-PCR. Clones were called with MiXCR by TCRdb after fastp trimmed the public reads at Q25, and only in-frame beta chains were retained. Rows are combined by CDR3 protein, so each entry shows the most common genes and DNA. This sample comprises some 100,000 distinct CDR3 sequences, 75% of them detected only once. 35% to 40% of the sample comes from the top ten. Sequencing was carried out using lung tumor tissue. The receptors come from a woman aged 55-70 years with non-small cell lung cancer.

As concerns this clonotype: Relative to the germline gene, one junction end is altered; a read error may explain this. This sequence joins TRBV20-1 and TRBJ1-1, with D hard to call. This CDR3 region has 11 residues. Germline V gene data show CDR1 as DFQATT and CDR2 as SNEGSKA (reference sequence). The CDR3: CSGQRKIEAVF. CDR3 in DNA: TGCAGTGGCCAGCGTAAGATTGAAGCTGTCTTT.

About this clonotype: The junction differs from germline at one of its ends, possibly a read error. The chain uses TRBV11-2 and TRBJ2-5; 12 nucleotides line up with TRBD1. The DNA matches TRBJ2-1 better at its end, which makes the J call doubtful. CDR3 length: 15 residues. CDR1 and CDR2 (germline): SGHAT, FQNNGV. The CDR3 spells CASSSTGTGGGTQFF. The CDR3 DNA reads TGTGCCAGTAGCTCGACAGGGACAGGGGGCGGGACTCAGTTCTTC.

Turning to this clonotype: The junction does not match germline at one end; this may be a read error. The rearrangement links TRBV11-2 to TRBJ2-2; D could derive from TRBD1 or TRBD2 (7 bases each). CDR1 is SGHAT, CDR2 FQNNGV, per germline. The CDR3 has 17 residues. The CDR3 DNA reads TGTGCCAGCAGCTCTCCGCAGGGGGGGCAGAACACCGGGGAGCCGTTTTTT. Amino acid sequence: CASSSPQGGQNTGEPFF. Supplemented by reference TRBV11-2 and TRBJ2-2, the full variable domain reads EAGVAQSPRYKIIEKRQSVAFWCNPISGHATLYWYQQILGQGPKLLIQFQNNGVVDDSQLPKDRFSAERLKGVDSTLKIQPAKLEDSAVYLCASSSPQGGQNTGEPFFGEGSRLTVL.

Of note for this clonotype: A read error may be the cause here, since a much bigger clone is one base away. The J gene is TRBJ2-4, the V gene TRBV13; 7 positions match TRBD1. Germline loops: CDR1 PRHDT, CDR2 FYEKMQ (reference sequence). With 5 bases clipped from V and 6 bases from J, the junction kept 10 bases outside the gene matches. The CDR3 consists of 15 residues. CDR3 nucleotide sequence: TGTGCCAGCAGCCCTGGGACAGTGATTGGAAACATTCAGTACTTC. Translation gives CASSPGTVIGNIQYF.

On this clonotype itself: A much bigger clone sits one base away, suggesting this may be a read error. The gene calls are TRBV6-1 and TRBJ2-3; D perhaps matches TRBD2 (6 bases). Germline CDR1 MNHNS, CDR2 SASEGT. This CDR3 has 13 residues. Trimming pared 2 bases from V and 9 bases from J, leaving 12 bases between. The CDR3 spells CASSESGRLTQYF. The CDR3 DNA sequence: TGTGCCAGCAGTGAAAGCGGGCGGTTGACGCAGTATTTT.

As concerns this clonotype: This may arise from a read error, as a much more abundant clone is one base away. V usage is TRBV5-1 and J usage is TRBJ2-2, with 10 bases that match TRBD1. Trimming cost V 0 bases and J 10 bases; bases outside gene matches: 9. There are 16 residues in the CDR3. Germline lookup yields CDR1 SGHRS and CDR2 YFSETQ. Here the CDR3 reads CASSLEIGTGDVELFF. CDR3 nucleotides: TGCGCCAGCAGCTTGGAGATAGGGACAGGGGACGTGGAGCTGTTTTTT.

To note about this clonotype: A much larger clone sits a single nucleotide away, making a read error possible. This rearrangement joins TRBV4-1 to TRBJ2-7; no clear D. V was trimmed by 5 bases and J by 0 bases, leaving 14 bases between them. The CDR3 runs 15 residues. The V gene's germline CDR1 is MGHRA and CDR2 YSYEKL. CDR3 in amino acids: CASSYTKGVSYEQYF. The CDR3 nucleotides are TGCGCCAGCAGCTATACAAAGGGTGTCTCCTACGAGCAGTACTTC.

This clonotype was seen only once. The V gene is TRBV28, the J gene TRBJ1-5; D ambiguous. Trimming took off 4 bases at V and 0 bases at J, with 7 bases between the two ends. Per germline, CDR1 MDHEN and CDR2 SYDVKM. CDR3 length: 14 amino acids. CDR3 sequence reads: CASSSEYSNQPQHF. CDR3 DNA: TGTGCCAGCAGTTCCGAATATAGCAATCAGCCCCAGCATTTT.

Of note for this clonotype: A read error may produce the germline difference seen at one junction end. The chain couples TRBV20-1 to TRBJ2-3; 7 bases line up with TRBD2. There are 16 residues in the CDR3. In germline, CDR1 is DFQATT, CDR2 SNEGSKA (reference sequence). The chain's CDR3 is CSAGSGTNDSTDTQYF. DNA of the CDR3: TGTAGTGCTGGATCCGGGACTAACGATAGCACAGATACGCAGTATTTT.

V and J are TRBV6-2 or TRBV6-3 and TRBJ2-2; D may be TRBD2 (5 bases). Looked up from germline, CDR1 is MNHEY and CDR2 is SVGEGT. The CDR3 is 17 residues long. As DNA, the CDR3 is TGTGCTAACAGTTACACCCAGCAGAGGGCCAACACCGGGGAGCTGTTTTTT. This translates into CANSYTQQRANTGELFF.

On this clonotype: At one end, the junction sequence differs from germline, possibly due to a read error. The rearrangement links TRBV6-2 or TRBV6-3 to TRBJ2-7; TRBD2 might be the D (5 bases). The CDR3 totals 14 residues. CDR1 MNHEY and CDR2 SVGEGT come from the germline V gene. The CDR3 reads CASSYAVGADEQYF. CDR3 coding DNA: TGTGCCAGCAGTTACGCAGTGGGAGCTGACGAGCAGTACTTT.

This clonotype was observed a few times. Because the CDR3 is missing its conserved closing phenylalanine or tryptophan, this is likely a read error. This sequence joins TRBV12-3 or TRBV12-4 and TRBJ2-2; unclear D gene. V lost 6 bases and J 5 bases, leaving 10 bases between the germline ends. This CDR3 region has 13 residues. CDR3 sequence reads: CASRRQETGELFS. The DNA of the CDR3 is TGTGCCAGCAGACGTCAGGAAACCGGGGAGCTGTTTTCT.

A word on this clonotype: Its ends do not fully match the called genes, so a read error is possible. The chain uses TRBV6-6 and TRBJ2-7; TRBD1 might be the D (6 bases). The CDR3 length is 15 residues. Germline assignment: CDR1 MNHNY and CDR2 SVGAGI (reference sequence). CDR3 in amino acids: CASSCQTGGDYEEYF. The CDR3 nucleotides read TGTGCCAGCAGTTGCCAGACAGGAGGAGACTACGAGGAGTACTTC.

A note on this clonotype: The junction does not match germline at one end; this may be a read error. The chain recombines TRBV20-1 with TRBJ2-7; TRBD2 is a possible D gene (5 bases). Germline V lookup: CDR1 DFQATT, CDR2 SNEGSKA (reference sequence). This CDR3 has 12 amino acids. CDR3 DNA: TGCAGTACTAGAGATAATAGCGTCGAGCAGTACTTC. This gives the protein CSTRDNSVEQYF.

This clonotype was detected many times. J is TRBJ2-2 and V is TRBV29-1, with TRBD1 matching over 8 bases. V lost 8 bases, J lost 3 bases, and 11 bases stayed unmatched. The V gene's germline CDR1 is SQVTM and CDR2 ANQGSEA. The CDR3 loop spans 15 amino acids. The CDR3 nucleotides are TGCAGCATCCAGGGGGCTGGGGCGGACACCGGGGAGCTGTTTTTT. It translates to CSIQGAGADTGELFF.

In the case of this clonotype: A much larger clone lies a single base off, so this may be a read error. The genes are TRBV20-1 and TRBJ1-5, with D unresolved. V dropped 7 bases and J dropped 5 bases, with 9 bases sitting between them. The germline gives CDR1 DFQATT, CDR2 SNEGSKA (reference sequence). The length of the CDR3 is 11 residues. In nucleotides, the CDR3 is TGCAGTGAGGAGGAATATCAGCCCCAGCATTTT. This gives the protein CSEEEYQPQHF.

A note on this clonotype: An end of the junction does not agree with germline; a read error may underlie this. V and J are TRBV12-3 or TRBV12-4 and TRBJ1-5; maybe TRBD1 (5 bases). The CDR3 is 16 amino acids. The CDR3 loop reads CTSSLGRVDPNQPQHF. The CDR3 bases are TGTACCAGCAGTTTGGGGCGTGTAGACCCAAATCAGCCCCAGCATTTT.